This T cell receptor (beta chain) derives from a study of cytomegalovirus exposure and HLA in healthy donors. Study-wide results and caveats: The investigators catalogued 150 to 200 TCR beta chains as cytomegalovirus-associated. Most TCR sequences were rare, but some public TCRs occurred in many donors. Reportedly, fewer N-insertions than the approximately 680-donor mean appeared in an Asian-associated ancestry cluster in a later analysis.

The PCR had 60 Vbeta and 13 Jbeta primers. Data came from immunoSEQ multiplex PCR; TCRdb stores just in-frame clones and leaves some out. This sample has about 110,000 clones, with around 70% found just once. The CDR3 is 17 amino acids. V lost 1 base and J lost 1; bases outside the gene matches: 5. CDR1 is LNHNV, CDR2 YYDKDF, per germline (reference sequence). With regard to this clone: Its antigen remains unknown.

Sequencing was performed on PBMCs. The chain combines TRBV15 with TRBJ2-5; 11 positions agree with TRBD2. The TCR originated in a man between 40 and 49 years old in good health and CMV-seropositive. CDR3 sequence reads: CATSRVSGRAGQETQYF. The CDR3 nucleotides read TGTGCCACCAGCAGAGTTAGCGGGAGGGCCGGCCAAGAGACCCAGTACTTC.